The source of this T cell receptor (beta chain) is a study of tumor and adjacent non-tumor tissue in lung cancer. The wider study: Histology: about a dozen adenocarcinoma, a couple of squamous cell carcinoma, 1 small cell lung cancer. Aged roughly 30 to 76 years, patients included fewer than 11 men and 4 to 6 women with stage I to III disease. Each sample yielded approximately 4 million productive TCRbeta reads on average.

Germline V CDR1 and CDR2: SGHAT, FQNNGV. CDR3 length equals 14 residues. This sample's RNA came from whole unsorted tissue. Three rounds of nested PCR, following a modified ARM-PCR protocol, produced the TCRbeta library. Each CDR3 protein is one row after TCRdb ran MiXCR on the multiplex PCR reads. The sample consists of some 200,000 distinct CDR3 sequences, 60% to 75% of them appearing once. This clonotype came up many times. Its antigen is undetermined. A read error may produce the germline difference seen at one junction end. Whole-study results and caveats: Shorter survival was associated with higher TCR diversity in tumors.

Sequenced input: lung tumor tissue. The chain recombines TRBV11-2 with TRBJ2-6; D is possibly TRBD1 (5 bases). The sequence was collected from a man in his fifties or sixties with non-small cell lung cancer. CDR3 loop: CTSSPISGASVLTF. DNA of the CDR3: TGTACCAGCAGTCCTATCTCTGGGGCCAGTGTCCTGACTTTC. The full variable domain, its missing parts supplied by reference TRBV11-2 and TRBJ2-6, is EAGVAQSPRYKIIEKRQSVAFWCNPISGHATLYWYQQILGQGPKLLIQFQNNGVVDDSQLPKDRFSAERLKGVDSTLKIQPAKLEDSAVYLCTSSPISGASVLTFGAGSRLTVL.